This TCR beta chain was observed in a study of T cell clonality in common variable immunodeficiency. Germline V gives CDR1 SGHDN, CDR2 FVKESK. The CDR3 contains 17 residues. Trimming left V 0 bases short and J 6 bases short, with 17 bases between. General study findings and limits: Links between repertoire features and CVID complications were heterogeneity-limited. Common variable immunodeficiency TCR beta sequences reportedly had fewer deletions and N-nucleotide insertions.

This clone has a count of ten or more. What it binds is not known. The CDR3 end lies 3 residues beyond the end of the read and is filled in from the germline J gene. The CVID group had roughly 15 females and about 30 males, mean age around 40. The assay was immunoSEQ multiplex PCR, and TCRdb's table has in-frame clones only and misses some. The specimen gives 25,000 to 30,000 clones without singletons; the ten biggest hold 3% to 5%. V and J are TRBV14 and TRBJ2-2; perhaps TRBD2 as D (6 bases). This clonotype was sampled from a human donor with common variable immunodeficiency. Sequenced: peripheral blood mononuclear cells. The CDR3 loop is CASSQEPGLGFSGELFF. The part of the CDR3 DNA that was read is TGTGCCAGCAGCCAAGAACCGGGACTGGGGTTTTCCGGGGAG. Together with reference TRBV14 and TRBJ2-2, the CDR3 gives the full variable domain: EAGVTQFPSHSVIEKGQTVTLRCDPISGHDNLYWYRRVMGKEIKFLLHFVKESKQDESGMPNNRFLAERTGGTYSTLKVQPAELEDSGVYFCASSQEPGLGFSGELFFGEGSRLTVL.